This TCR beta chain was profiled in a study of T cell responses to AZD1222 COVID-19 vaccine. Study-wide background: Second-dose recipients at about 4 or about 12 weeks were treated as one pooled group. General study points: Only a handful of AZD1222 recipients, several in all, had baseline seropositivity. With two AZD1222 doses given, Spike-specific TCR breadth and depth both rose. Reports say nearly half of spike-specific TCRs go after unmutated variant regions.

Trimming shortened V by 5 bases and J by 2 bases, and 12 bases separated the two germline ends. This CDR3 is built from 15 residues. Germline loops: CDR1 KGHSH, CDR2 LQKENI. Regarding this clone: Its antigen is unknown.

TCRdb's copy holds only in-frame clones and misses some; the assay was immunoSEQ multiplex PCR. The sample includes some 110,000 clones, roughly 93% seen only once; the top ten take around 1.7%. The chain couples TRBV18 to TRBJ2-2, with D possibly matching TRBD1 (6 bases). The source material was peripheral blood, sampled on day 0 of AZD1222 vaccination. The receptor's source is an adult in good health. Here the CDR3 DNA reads TGTGCCAGCTCATCCGACAGGTTAAACACCGGGGAGCTGTTTTTT. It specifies CASSSDRLNTGELFF.